Sequencing of this T cell receptor (beta chain) was carried out in a study of long-term antiretroviral therapy in people with HIV. Study-wide points: Spans of CDR3 length were tighter for HIV repertoires than for controls.

For each donor, at least one pre-ART and at least two post-ART PBMC samples were available. Survey level was the resolution at which the v3.0 immunoSEQ assay ran. The method was immunoSEQ multiplex PCR; TCRdb's version includes in-frame clones alone and lacks a portion of them. The sample lists around 26,000 clones, about 80% occurring once. Germline assignment: CDR1 SGHDT and CDR2 YYEEEE. The CDR3 runs to 15 residues. Trimming shortened V by 6 bases and J by 4 bases, and 20 bases separated the two germline ends. Worth noting for this clone: Its antigen is currently unknown.

This clonotype originated in a woman aged 35 to 49 with HIV. Sequenced here: unsorted PBMCs, sampled 1.1 years before starting antiretroviral therapy. The rearrangement joins TRBV5-6 to TRBJ2-7, with D unclear. In DNA form, the CDR3 reads TGTGCCAGCACCCAAGGGTCGGCAGGAATGTACGAGCAGTACTTC. It encodes CASTQGSAGMYEQYF. The full variable domain, completed using reference TRBV5-6 and TRBJ2-7, is DAGVTQSPTHLIKTRGQQVTLRCSPKSGHDTVSWYQQALGQGPQFIFQYYEEEERQRGNFPDRFSGHQFPNYSSELNVNALLLGDSALYLCASTQGSAGMYEQYFGPGTRLTVT.